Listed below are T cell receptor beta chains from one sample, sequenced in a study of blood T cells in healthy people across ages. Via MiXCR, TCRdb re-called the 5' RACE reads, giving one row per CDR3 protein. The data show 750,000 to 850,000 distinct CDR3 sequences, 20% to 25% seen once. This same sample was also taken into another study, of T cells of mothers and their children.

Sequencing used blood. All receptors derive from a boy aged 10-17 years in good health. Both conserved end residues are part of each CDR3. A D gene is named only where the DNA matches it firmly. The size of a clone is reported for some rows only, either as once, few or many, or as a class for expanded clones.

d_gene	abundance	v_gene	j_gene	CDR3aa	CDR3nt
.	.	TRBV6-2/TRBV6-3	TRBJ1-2	CASRGRTELHGYTF	TGTGCCAGCAGGGGACGGACAGAGCTCCATGGCTACACCTTC
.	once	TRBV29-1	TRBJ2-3	CSVDEGGTDTQYF	TGCAGCGTTGATGAGGGTGGCACAGATACGCAGTATTTT
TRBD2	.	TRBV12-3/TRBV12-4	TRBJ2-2	CASSPTGTRSTGELFF	TGTGCCAGCAGTCCGACCGGGACTAGATCTACCGGGGAGCTGTTTTTT
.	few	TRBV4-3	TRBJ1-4	CASSQGTAINEKLFF	TGCGCCAGCAGCCAAGGGACGGCTATTAATGAAAAACTGTTTTTT
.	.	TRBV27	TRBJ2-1	CASSLVPFGEQFF	TGTGCCAGCAGTTTAGTACCGTTTGGGGAGCAGTTCTTC
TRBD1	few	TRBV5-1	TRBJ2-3	CASSLRGQGGDTQYF	TGCGCCAGCAGCTTGCGGGGACAGGGCGGAGATACGCAGTATTTT
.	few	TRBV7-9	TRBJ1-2	CTSSPGLEGYTF	TGTACCAGCAGCCCTGGACTCGAAGGCTACACCTTC
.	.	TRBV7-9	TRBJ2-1	CVSSLAEGYNEQFF	TGTGTCAGCAGCTTAGCTGAGGGGTACAATGAGCAGTTCTTC
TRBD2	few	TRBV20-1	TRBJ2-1	CSASGGAYNEQFF	TGCAGTGCTAGCGGGGGGGCGTACAATGAGCAGTTCTTC
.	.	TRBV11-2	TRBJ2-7	CASSFRGVGDEQYF	TGTGCCAGCAGCTTTCGGGGCGTGGGAGACGAGCAGTACTTC
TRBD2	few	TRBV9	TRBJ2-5	CASSVGGLAGAETQYF	TGTGCCAGCAGCGTAGGAGGACTAGCGGGGGCAGAGACCCAGTACTTC
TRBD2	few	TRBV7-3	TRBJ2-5	CASSPVGRGGQETQYF	TGTGCCAGCAGCCCCGTGGGTCGGGGGGGCCAAGAGACCCAGTACTTC
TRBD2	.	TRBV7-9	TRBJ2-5	CASSSPIAASGTETQYF	TGTGCCAGCAGCTCCCCAATCGCGGCTAGCGGGACAGAGACCCAGTACTTC
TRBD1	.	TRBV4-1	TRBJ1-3	CASSQGLGQRSGNTIYF	TGCGCCAGCAGCCAGGGGCTGGGACAGCGCTCTGGAAACACCATATATTTT
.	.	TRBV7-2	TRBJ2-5	CASSLDGGTQYF	TGTGCCAGCAGCCTCGACGGAGGGACCCAGTACTTC
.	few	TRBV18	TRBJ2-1	CASSPPWWEWYNEQFF	TGTGCCAGCTCACCACCTTGGTGGGAGTGGTACAATGAGCAGTTCTTC
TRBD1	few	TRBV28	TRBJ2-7	CASSLPGQPYEQYF	TGTGCCAGCAGTTTGCCGGGACAGCCCTACGAGCAGTACTTC
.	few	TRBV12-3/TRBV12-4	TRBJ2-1	CASSFLGGDYNEQFF	TGTGCCAGCAGTTTCCTCGGGGGTGACTACAATGAGCAGTTCTTC
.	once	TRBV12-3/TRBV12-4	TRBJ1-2	CASSLGQGLNGYTF	TGTGCCAGCAGTTTGGGGCAGGGGCTCAATGGCTACACCTTC
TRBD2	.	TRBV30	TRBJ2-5	CAWGAGTFQETQYF	TGTGCCTGGGGAGCGGGGACCTTTCAAGAGACCCAGTACTTC
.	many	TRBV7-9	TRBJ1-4	CASSPGNRVIDEGEKLFF	TGTGCCAGCAGCCCCGGAAACAGGGTGATAGATGAAGGTGAAAAACTGTTTTTT
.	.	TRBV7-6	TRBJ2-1	CASSLDPGVPNEQFF	TGTGCCAGCAGCTTAGACCCAGGGGTTCCCAATGAGCAGTTCTTC
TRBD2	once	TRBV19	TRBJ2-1	CASSVPGGGLSYNEQFF	TGTGCCAGTAGTGTCCCGGGCGGGGGGCTCTCCTACAATGAGCAGTTCTTC
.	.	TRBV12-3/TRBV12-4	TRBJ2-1	CASSRIASSYNEQFF	TGTGCCAGCAGCCGAATAGCGAGCTCCTACAATGAGCAGTTCTTC
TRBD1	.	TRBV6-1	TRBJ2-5	CASSENRGQETQYF	TGTGCCAGCAGTGAAAACAGGGGGCAAGAGACCCAGTACTTC
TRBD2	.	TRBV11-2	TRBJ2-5	CASSNSLAGGETQYF	TGTGCCAGCAGCAATAGTCTAGCGGGAGGGGAGACCCAGTACTTC
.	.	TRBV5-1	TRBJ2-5	CASSLVSLSQETQYF	TGCGCCAGCAGCTTGGTATCCCTATCACAAGAGACCCAGTACTTC
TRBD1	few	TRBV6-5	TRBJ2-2	CASSRASNRGLAGELFF	TGTGCCAGCAGTCGCGCCTCAAACAGGGGGCTGGCCGGGGAGCTGTTTTTT
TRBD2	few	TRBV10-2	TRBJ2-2	CASSEDGARESGELFF	TGCGCCAGCAGTGAGGATGGCGCGCGGGAGTCCGGGGAGCTGTTTTTT
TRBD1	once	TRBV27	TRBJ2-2	CASSPRGLTNTGELFF	TGTGCCAGCAGTCCCAGGGGGCTAACGAACACCGGGGAGCTGTTTTTT
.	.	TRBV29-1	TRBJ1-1	CSVRSENTEAFF	TGCAGCGTTCGGTCAGAGAACACTGAAGCTTTCTTT
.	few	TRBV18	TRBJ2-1	CASSLDGQLSYNEQFF	TGTGCCAGCTCCCTAGACGGACAGTTATCCTACAATGAGCAGTTCTTC
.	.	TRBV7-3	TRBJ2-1	CASSLNPGTFNEQFF	TGTGCCAGCAGCTTAAATCCCGGGACATTCAATGAGCAGTTCTTC
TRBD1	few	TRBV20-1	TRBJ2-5	CSARGRGQVQETQYF	TGCAGTGCTAGAGGCAGGGGACAGGTCCAAGAGACCCAGTACTTC
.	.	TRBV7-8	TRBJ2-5	CASSLGHGQQETQYF	TGTGCCAGCAGCTTAGGTCATGGCCAGCAAGAGACCCAGTACTTC
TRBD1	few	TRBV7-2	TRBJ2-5	CASSSTGTWAETQYF	TGTGCCAGCAGCTCGACAGGGACGTGGGCCGAGACCCAGTACTTC
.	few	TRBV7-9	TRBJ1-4	CASSDQGGRVREKLFF	TGTGCCAGCAGCGATCAAGGTGGCAGGGTTCGTGAAAAACTGTTTTTT
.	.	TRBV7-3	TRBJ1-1	CASSLGQRNTEAFF	TGTGCCAGCAGCTTAGGCCAGAGGAACACTGAAGCTTTCTTT
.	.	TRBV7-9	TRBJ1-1	CASSSYREESAEAFF	TGTGCCAGCAGCTCGTACAGGGAGGAGAGTGCTGAAGCTTTCTTT
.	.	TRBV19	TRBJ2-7	CASSNGTGALTYEQYF	TGTGCCAGTAGTAATGGAACAGGCGCCTTGACCTACGAGCAGTACTTC
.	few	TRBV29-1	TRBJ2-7	CSVEDSERAGGYEQYF	TGCAGCGTTGAAGATTCGGAGCGGGCAGGCGGATACGAGCAGTACTTC
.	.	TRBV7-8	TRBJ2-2	CASSKPGLGAGELFF	TGTGCCAGCAGTAAACCAGGACTGGGCGCCGGGGAGCTGTTTTTT
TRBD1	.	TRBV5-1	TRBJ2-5	CASSAVGQTGETQYF	TGCGCCAGCAGCGCGGTGGGACAGACTGGAGAGACCCAGTACTTC
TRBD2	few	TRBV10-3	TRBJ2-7	CAISEPGGANTYEQYF	TGTGCCATCAGTGAGCCGGGGGGGGCTAACACCTACGAGCAGTACTTC
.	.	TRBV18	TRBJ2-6	CASSPAVFSGANVLTF	TGTGCCAGCTCACCAGCAGTCTTCTCTGGGGCCAACGTCCTGACTTTC
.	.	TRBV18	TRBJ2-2	CASSPSTGPFTGELFF	TGTGCCAGCTCACCCTCTACCGGGCCCTTCACCGGGGAGCTGTTTTTT
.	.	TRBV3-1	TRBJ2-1	CASSQGRGGRSNEQFF	TGTGCCAGCAGCCAAGGAAGAGGGGGACGAAGCAATGAGCAGTTCTTC
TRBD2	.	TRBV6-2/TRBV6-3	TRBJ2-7	CASSPGTRGLDHEQYF	TGTGCCAGCAGTCCCGGGACTAGAGGGCTTGACCACGAGCAGTACTTC
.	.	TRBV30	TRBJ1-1	CAWARETEAFF	TGTGCCTGGGCAAGAGAAACTGAAGCTTTCTTT
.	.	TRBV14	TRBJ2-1	CASSQHIGSQGEQFF	TGTGCCAGCAGCCAACACATTGGCTCCCAGGGTGAGCAGTTCTTC
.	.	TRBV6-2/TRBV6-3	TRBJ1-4	CASSQEREKLFF	TGTGCCAGCAGCCAGGAGCGTGAAAAACTGTTTTTT
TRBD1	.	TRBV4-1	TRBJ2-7	CASSQDQQGAGEQYF	TGCGCCAGCAGCCAAGATCAACAGGGGGCAGGCGAGCAGTACTTC
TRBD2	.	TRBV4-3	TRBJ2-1	CASSQTSGGERGQFF	TGCGCCAGCAGCCAAACTAGCGGGGGCGAAAGAGGGCAGTTCTTC
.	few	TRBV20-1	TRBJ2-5	CSGLVLLQEQYF	TGCAGTGGTCTTGTACTACTCCAGGAGCAGTACTTC